This TCR beta chain was observed in a study of radiotherapy plus CTLA-4 blockade in lung cancer. Study-wide results and limits: Response was reportedly best predicted by early blood T cell clone dynamics, with interferon-beta.

The sample holds a few counts of this clone. The antigen is unknown. TCRdb keeps only in-frame clones here, not all; method: immunoSEQ multiplex PCR. The table records over 85,000 clones, around 79% of them present only once. In chemo-refractory metastatic non-small-cell lung cancer, patients got ipilimumab CTLA-4 blockade together with focal radiation. Sequencing was performed on peripheral blood, taken from a patient treated with radiotherapy plus ipilimumab. The sequence was obtained from a human donor with non-small cell lung cancer who had a partial response to radiotherapy plus ipilimumab. Some clones in this sample may be carry-over from other donors' samples.

In nucleotides, the CDR3 is TGCAGCACGACAGGGGCGAACACCGGGGAGCTGTTTTTT. Amino acids: CSTTGANTGELFF. This chain connects TRBV29-1 to TRBJ2-2; TRBD1 matches at 8 bases. The CDR3 length is 13 residues. Trimming at V came to 8 bases and at J to 0 bases, leaving 2 bases not matched to a gene. In germline, CDR1 is SQVTM, CDR2 ANQGSEA.